Listed below are T cell receptor beta chains from one sample, sequenced in a study of beta chain features in type 1 diabetes. TCRdb keeps only in-frame clones here, not all; method: immunoSEQ multiplex PCR. The sample holds some 170,000 clones, roughly 65% seen once. The source material was naive CD4+ T cells from blood. These receptor sequences come from a man aged 25-40 years with type 1 diabetes. Both conserved end residues are part of each CDR3. Fields, in order: clone size, V gene, J gene, D gene, CDR3 protein, CDR3 DNA. A D gene is named only where the DNA matches it firmly. Clone sizes are given selectively: once, few, many, or a class where the clone is expanded.

>few|TRBV6-5|TRBJ2-7|.
CASSSSDEYEQYF
TGTGCCAGCAGTTCGTCGGATGAGTACGAGCAGTACTTC
>few|TRBV29-1|TRBJ1-5|.
CSVGGGNQPQHF
TGCAGCGTTGGGGGGGGCAATCAGCCCCAGCATTTT
>few|TRBV30|TRBJ1-4|TRBD1
CAWKDRGKNEKLFF
TGTGCCTGGAAAGACAGGGGGAAGAATGAAAAACTGTTTTTT
>once|TRBV30|TRBJ1-1|.
CAWRRNTEAFF
TGTGCCTGGCGAAGAAACACTGAAGCTTTCTTT
>.|TRBV6-1|TRBJ1-1|.
CASTTLGADTEAFF
TGTGCCAGCACCACTCTGGGGGCGGACACTGAAGCTTTCTTT
>few|TRBV7-9|TRBJ2-3|TRBD2
CASSFPLLAASDTQYF
TGTGCCAGCAGCTTCCCGCTGCTAGCGGCATCAGATACGCAGTATTTT
>.|TRBV29-1|TRBJ2-7|.
CSVGTVSYEQYF
TGCAGCGTTGGGACAGTCTCCTACGAGCAGTACTTC
>.|TRBV7-9|TRBJ1-1|.
CASSLGRTEAFF
TGTGCCAGCAGCTTAGGCCGGACTGAAGCTTTCTTT
>.|TRBV7-2|TRBJ2-3|TRBD2
CASSSSAATSWEDTQYF
TGTGCCAGCAGCTCATCGGCGGCGACTAGCTGGGAGGACACGCAGTATTTT
>.|TRBV30|TRBJ1-6|.
CAWSVYRTSSYNSPLHF
TGTGCCTGGAGTGTATACAGGACAAGCTCCTATAATTCACCCCTCCACTTT
>few|TRBV12-5|TRBJ2-7|.
CASGFDPGIEQYF
TGTGCTAGTGGTTTTGACCCGGGCATCGAGCAGTACTTC
>.|TRBV11-2|TRBJ2-7|.
CASSLDRKPYEQYF
TGTGCCAGCAGCTTAGATCGGAAGCCCTACGAGCAGTACTTC
>few|TRBV29-1|TRBJ2-7|TRBD1
CSVGGPGQGMMYF
TGCAGCGTTGGGGGGCCGGGACAGGGAATGATGTACTTC
>once|TRBV27|TRBJ2-1|.
CASSPIGERQAYNEQFF
TGTGCCAGCAGTCCCATCGGAGAGCGACAAGCCTACAATGAGCAGTTCTTC
>few|TRBV18|TRBJ2-7|.
CASSPRPGLSYEQYF
TGTGCCAGCTCACCACGGCCGGGCCTCTCCTACGAGCAGTACTTC
>.|TRBV9|TRBJ2-5|TRBD1
CASSVTGGGQETQYF
TGTGCCAGCAGCGTAACAGGGGGAGGACAAGAGACCCAGTACTTC
>few|TRBV30|TRBJ2-7|.
CAWSKTSSSEQYF
TGTGCCTGGAGCAAGACTTCTTCAAGCGAGCAGTACTTC
>.|TRBV7-9|TRBJ2-1|.
CASTSGRTEYNEQFF
TGTGCCAGCACCTCAGGGAGGACGGAATACAATGAGCAGTTCTTC
>.|TRBV11-3|TRBJ2-5|.
CASSAGLQETQYF
TGTGCCAGCAGCGCGGGACTTCAAGAGACCCAGTACTTC
>.|TRBV30|TRBJ2-7|.
CAWSVAGYEQYF
TGTGCCTGGAGTGTGGCGGGCTACGAGCAGTACTTC
>.|TRBV5-1|TRBJ2-7|.
CASSLTGEQYF
TGCGCCAGCAGCTTAACGGGAGAGCAGTACTTC
>.|TRBV5-6|TRBJ1-1|.
CASSLRWTANTEAFF
TGTGCCAGCAGCTTGCGATGGACAGCGAACACTGAAGCTTTCTTT